This note documents a single T cell receptor beta chain sequence. Its cognate antigen is unknown. This specimen belongs to a study of CD8+CD57+ T cells in acquired aplastic anemia. On the study more broadly: Across the sorted CD4+ and CD8+ cells, DNA amounts averaged roughly 3.5 ug. Study results and limitations: Researchers reported that CD8+ Simpson's diversity was not significantly different in patients versus controls. Found in both controls and patients were around 31 CD8+ CDR3 sequences.

Germline CDR1 and CDR2: DFQATT and SNEGSKA (reference sequence). The CDR3 is 13 residues long. Trimming stripped 6 bases from V and 2 bases from J, with 13 bases between. Genomic DNA was employed as the template in profiling TCR beta VDJ and CDR3. TCRdb re-called the reads through MiXCR, storing one row per CDR3 protein. The profile shows some 64,000 distinct CDR3 sequences, about 50% of them singletons. The sequenced material came from sorted CD4+, CD8+, or CD8+CD57+ T cells (not recorded which) from PBMCs. The sequence was obtained from a human donor in good health, serving as a control. This chain links TRBV20-1 with TRBJ1-1; D is unresolved. The CDR3 is CSAHGGLNTEAFF. In nucleotides, the CDR3 is TGCAGTGCCCACGGCGGCCTAAACACTGAAGCTTTCTTT.